This T cell receptor (beta chain) is drawn from a study of tissue T cells after allogeneic stem cell transplantation. Time point noted: mouse harvest day 14 after allogeneic transplant. Tail vein injection delivered 10^7 T-cell-depleted bone marrow cells and 10^6 splenic CD5+ T cells. This clone was picked up a small number of times. Gene names are the mouse ones. The missing CDR3 end, 1 residue past where the read stops, is filled in from the germline J gene. Profiling relied on immunoSEQ multiplex PCR, and the TCRdb table lists in-frame clones only, not all of them. Seen here are about 3,500 clones, under 50% observed once, and the top ten hold less than 25%. This CDR3 contains 14 residues. The ends were cut back, 2 bases at V and 4 bases at J, with 6 bases in the middle. The germline V gene encodes CDR1 MNHDT and CDR2 YYDKIL.

The sequenced material came from gut tissue. V and J are TRBV17 and TRBJ1-6; no firm D call. TRBJ1-6 is an ORF for which the function is uncertain. The receptor was derived from a female BALB/c mouse given C57BL/6 T cells with graft-versus-host disease after an allogeneic hematopoietic cell transplant. The DNA read from the CDR3 is TGTGCTAGCAGTAGAAGGAGATATAATTCGCCCCTCTAC. This codes for CASSRRRYNSPLY. The full CDR3 protein reads CASSRRRYNSPLYF.